The 24 T cell receptor beta chains given below trace back to one sample, sequenced in a study of shared clonotypes between healthy human individuals. The repertoire was sequenced with immunoSEQ multiplex PCR; TCRdb's copy has only in-frame clones and lacks some. This sample has approximately 2.3 million clones, with over 85% found just once. Sequencing input: naive CD4+ T cells from PBMCs. Subset here: CD45RA+ positively selected. Receptors were obtained from a man younger than 30 in good health. Some clones in this sample may be carry-over from other donors' samples.

This chain joins TRBV2 and TRBJ2-1; D might be TRBD1 (6 bases). The germline V gene encodes CDR1 SNHLY and CDR2 FYNNEI. Trimming stripped 6 bases from V and 5 bases from J, with 11 bases between. The CDR3 is 13 residues long. CDR3 sequence: CASRSQGDNEQFF. The CDR3 region has the DNA TGTGCCAGCAGGTCACAGGGAGACAATGAGCAGTTCTTC.

Regarding this clone: The same CDR3 can be traced to other DNA sequences in this sample. The genes are TRBV12-5 and TRBJ2-1; D is perhaps TRBD1 (5 bases). The V gene lost 2 bases and the J gene lost 9 bases, with 8 bases spanning the gap. The germline V gene has CDR1 LGHNT and CDR2 FRNRAP. This CDR3 spans 12 amino acids. The CDR3 DNA is TGTGCTAGTGGTTTGACAGGAACTGAGCAGTTCTTC. Its protein product is CASGLTGTEQFF.

The chain recombines TRBV7-6 with TRBJ2-7; D unresolved. V dropped 2 bases and J dropped 0 bases, with 14 bases sitting between them. Germline-derived CDR1 and CDR2 are SGHVS and FNYEAQ. The CDR3 is 16 residues long. The CDR3 region has the DNA TGTGCCAGCAGCTTATTAGGTTCGGGCAGCTCCTACGAGCAGTACTTC. Its translation is CASSLLGSGSSYEQYF.

The V gene is TRBV4-1, the J gene TRBJ1-5; D possibly corresponds to TRBD1 (6 bases). The CDR3 spans 16 residues. Trimming took off 4 bases at V and 7 bases at J, with 20 bases between the two ends. Per germline, CDR1 MGHRA and CDR2 YSYEKL. For the CDR3, the DNA is TGCGCCAGCAGCCTCAGGGGCGGGGATAATAACCAGCCCCAGCATTTT. Encoded protein: CASSLRGGDNNQPQHF.

The rearrangement links TRBV27 to TRBJ1-5; a possible D gene is TRBD1 (6 bases). The germline CDR1 and CDR2 sequences are MNHEY and SMNVEV (reference sequence). The CDR3 contains 14 residues. Trimming pared 4 bases from V and 5 bases from J, leaving 12 bases between. The CDR3: CASSSRGGDQPQHF. The CDR3 bases are TGTGCCAGCAGTTCCAGAGGGGGTGATCAGCCCCAGCATTTT.

V gene TRBV30 combines with J gene TRBJ2-2; 7 nucleotides line up with TRBD1. The CDR3 spans 13 residues. Germline V gene sequence: CDR1 GTSNPN, CDR2 SVGIG (reference sequence). V trimming: 8 bases; J trimming: 1 base; junction bases outside the gene matches: 4. The CDR3 DNA is TGTGCCCGCCGGACAGGGAACACCGGGGAGCTGTTTTTT. Translating it yields CARRTGNTGELFF.

This chain uses TRBV2 with TRBJ2-7; TRBD1 or TRBD2 may be the D gene (5 bases each). V lost 4 bases to trimming and J lost 0 bases, with 13 bases between them. Germline CDR1 SNHLY, CDR2 FYNNEI. This CDR3 is 15 amino acids long. The CDR3 region has the DNA TGTGCCAGCAGTGCCTCCGGGACCCTCTCCTACGAGCAGTACTTC. It codes for CASSASGTLSYEQYF.

The CDR3 sequence is CASSANRAGETQYF. The DNA of the CDR3 is TGTGCCAGCAGTGCAAACAGGGCAGGAGAGACCCAGTACTTC. This chain links TRBV2 with TRBJ2-5, with a tentative D call TRBD1 (6 bases). The CDR3 has 14 residues. V dropped 4 bases and J dropped 4 bases, with 13 bases sitting between them. Germline V gene lookup returns CDR1 SNHLY and CDR2 FYNNEI.

As to this clone: Additional DNA sequences in this sample encode the identical CDR3. This chain joins TRBV27 and TRBJ1-5, with a possible D match to TRBD1 (6 bases). The length of the CDR3 is 13 residues. The germline V gene encodes CDR1 MNHEY and CDR2 SMNVEV (reference sequence). V was shortened by 3 bases and J by 7 bases, with 10 bases between the two germline ends. The CDR3 DNA follows: TGTGCCAGCAGTTTGGTCAGGGGCCAGCCCCAGCATTTT. Translating it yields CASSLVRGQPQHF.

The genes are TRBV4-1 and TRBJ1-2, with D tentatively TRBD1 (5 bases). V gave up 4 bases and J gave up 7 bases, with 19 bases separating them. CDR3 size: 15 residues. Looked up from germline, CDR1 is MGHRA and CDR2 is YSYEKL. The CDR3 DNA follows: TGCGCCAGCAGCCCGAACCCCAGGGAACGGGCTGGCTACACCTTC. Its translation is CASSPNPRERAGYTF.

This sequence joins TRBV14 and TRBJ2-2, with D possibly being TRBD2 (6 bases). Trimming left V 4 bases short and J 4 bases short, with 19 bases between. This CDR3 is 17 amino acids long. The germline V gene has CDR1 SGHDN and CDR2 FVKESK. The CDR3 region has the DNA TGTGCCAGCAGCCTTTGGCGGGACGGCGGAGGCACCGGGGAGCTGTTTTTT. It encodes CASSLWRDGGGTGELFF.

The V gene is TRBV19, the J gene TRBJ2-1, with 8 bases matching TRBD1. The CDR3 is made up of 14 amino acids. Germline V lookup: CDR1 LNHDA, CDR2 SQIVND (reference sequence). V dropped 8 bases and J dropped 4; count of bases not matched to a gene: 7. The CDR3 nucleotides read TGTGCCAGTGCCAGACAGGGGCGATACAATGAGCAGTTCTTC. Encoded protein: CASARQGRYNEQFF.

This chain joins TRBV11-1 and TRBJ1-4; unclear D gene. CDR1 is SGHAT and CDR2 is FQDESV in the germline V gene (reference sequence). The CDR3 covers 15 residues. The V end lost 3 bases, the J end lost 1 base, and 9 bases lay between the germline ends. DNA of the CDR3: TGTGCCAGCAGCTTTCAGCCGGGAACTAATGAAAAACTGTTTTTT. Its protein is CASSFQPGTNEKLFF.

CDR3 residues: CASSSRASNYEQYF. The CDR3 DNA follows: TGTGCCAGCAGCTCCAGGGCCAGCAACTACGAGCAGTACTTC. The chain is built from TRBV7-2 and TRBJ2-7, with a weak D call TRBD1 (5 bases). Trimming took 4 bases from V and 3 from J, leaving 13 bases between them. This CDR3 is built from 14 residues. Germline CDR1 SGHTA, CDR2 FQGNSA. Full variable domain (outside the CDR3, taken from reference TRBV7-2 and TRBJ2-7): GAGVSQSPSNKVTEKGKDVELRCDPISGHTALYWYRQSLGQGLEFLIYFQGNSAPDKSGLPSDRFSAERTGGSVSTLTIQRTQQEDSAVYLCASSSRASNYEQYFGPGTRLTVT.

The chain has TRBV28 and TRBJ2-7, with a possible D match to TRBD1 (5 bases). Trimming took 8 bases from V and 6 from J, leaving 20 bases between them. The CDR3 sequence is 14 residues long. Germline lookup yields CDR1 MDHEN and CDR2 SYDVKM. The CDR3 DNA follows: TGTGCCAGCTTTTCCGGGTCAAGGGGCCGCGAGCAGTACTTC. It encodes CASFSGSRGREQYF. The complete variable domain, with remaining parts taken from reference TRBV28 and TRBJ2-7, reads DVKVTQSSRYLVKRTGEKVFLECVQDMDHENMFWYRQDPGLGLRLIYFSYDVKMKEKGDIPEGYSVSREKKERFSLILESASTNQTSMYLCASFSGSRGREQYFGPGTRLTVT.

V is TRBV7-2 and J is TRBJ2-5, with 7 bases aligning to TRBD2. Germline trimming cut 3 bases from V and 4 bases from J; bases unmatched to any gene: 2. Germline V gene data show CDR1 as SGHTA and CDR2 as FQGNSA. This CDR3 spans 13 amino acids. The CDR3 is CASSFERGETQYF. CDR3 DNA: TGTGCCAGCAGCTTCGAGCGGGGAGAGACCCAGTACTTC.

In DNA, the CDR3 is TGTGCCAGCAGTTTATTTGGGATCGGGGAGGGGAAAGAGACCCAGTACTTC. Translation gives CASSLFGIGEGKETQYF. The V call is TRBV27, the J call TRBJ2-5; TRBD2 matches 7 bases. V lost 1 base, J lost 3 bases, and 11 bases stayed unmatched. This CDR3 comprises 17 residues. CDR1 is MNHEY and CDR2 is SMNVEV in the germline V gene (reference sequence).

This clone was counted a few times. This specimen includes other DNA sequences encoding the same CDR3. The chain recombines TRBV6-5 with TRBJ1-5; no firm D call. Germline CDR1 and CDR2: MNHEY and SVGAGI. The CDR3 runs 12 residues. V was cut by 6 bases and J by 4 bases, with 7 bases left in between. The CDR3 sequence is CASRAGNQPQHF. The CDR3 bases are TGTGCCAGCAGGGCGGGGAATCAGCCCCAGCATTTT.

The V gene is TRBV28, the J gene TRBJ2-7; the match to TRBD1 covers 9 bases. Germline V gene data show CDR1 as MDHEN and CDR2 as SYDVKM. V was clipped by 5 bases and J by 2 bases; unmatched bases: 7. The CDR3 is made up of 15 amino acids. The CDR3, as DNA: TGTGCCAGCAGTATCGCCGGGACAGGGACCTACGAGCAGTACTTC. It is translated as CASSIAGTGTYEQYF.

This clone was recorded only once. The rearrangement links TRBV11-1 to TRBJ2-1; no definite D call. The CDR3 loop spans 15 amino acids. CDR1 is SGHAT and CDR2 is FQDESV in the germline V gene (reference sequence). With 5 bases removed from V and 0 bases from J, the gap between germline ends came to 11 bases. The CDR3 bases are TGTGCCAGCAGCCACCCATTGAGCTCCTACAATGAGCAGTTCTTC. It is translated as CASSHPLSSYNEQFF. The variable domain in full, completed from reference TRBV11-1 and TRBJ2-1, reads EAEVAQSPRYKITEKSQAVAFWCDPISGHATLYWYRQILGQGPELLVQFQDESVVDDSQLPKDRFSAERLKGVDSTLKIQPAELGDSAMYLCASSHPLSSYNEQFFGPGTRLTVL.

The gene calls are TRBV7-9 and TRBJ2-2; 8 bases are shared with TRBD1. Germline loops: CDR1 SEHNR, CDR2 FQNEAQ (reference sequence). This CDR3 is 14 amino acids long. V lost 5 bases to trimming and J lost 9 bases; unmatched junction nucleotides: 8. The CDR3 reads CASSLRQGSRELFF. The CDR3 DNA sequence: TGTGCCAGCAGCCTCCGACAGGGGAGCAGGGAGCTGTTTTTT.

Only one count was recorded for this clone. The chain is built from TRBV5-1 and TRBJ2-1; unclear D gene. Trimming removed 0 bases at V and 0 bases at J, with 10 bases between. Looked up from germline, CDR1 is SGHRS and CDR2 is YFSETQ. The CDR3 consists of 16 residues. The CDR3 DNA reads TGCGCCAGCAGCTTGGCGGCGGCGAGCTCCTACAATGAGCAGTTCTTC. Translated: CASSLAAASSYNEQFF.

The CDR3 coding sequence is TGTGCCAGCCGAAAAGTGGACACGGGGGCGAATGAGCAGTTCTTC. Protein: CASRKVDTGANEQFF. The V and J genes are TRBV4-2 and TRBJ2-1; D is perhaps TRBD1 or TRBD2 (6 bases each). The CDR3 is 15 residues long. CDR1 is LGHNA and CDR2 is YNFKEQ in the germline V gene. Between the trimmed V and J ends, which lost 8 bases and 7 bases, there was a span of 21 bases.

This sequence joins TRBV12-5 and TRBJ2-1; tentative D call: TRBD1 (5 bases). This CDR3 has 14 amino acids. From germline, CDR1 is LGHNT and CDR2 FRNRAP. V lost 3 bases, J lost 6 bases, and 12 bases lay in between. The CDR3 coding sequence is TGTGCTAGTGGTTTTTCCGACAGCTCCAATGAGCAGTTCTTC. Its translation: CASGFSDSSNEQFF.